This T cell receptor (beta chain) was profiled in a study of shared clonotypes between healthy human individuals. Overall study results and limits: Clonotype sharing among donors, it was expected, would be affected by sequencing depth.

Germline CDR1 is SGHAT and CDR2 is FQNNGV. V lost 5 bases and J lost 7, with 12 bases in between. This CDR3 is 12 amino acids long. Some clones are missing from TCRdb's copy, which holds only in-frame ones; the method was immunoSEQ multiplex PCR. The sample lists about 2 million clones, about 95% occurring once. As defined, naive CD8 cells were CD45RO-negative and positively selected for CCR7, with terminally differentiated effector memory CD45RA+ cells excluded. As concerns this clone: The antigen is undetermined.

The sequencing sample was made of naive CD8+ T cells sorted from blood. This TCR was sampled from a man between 18 and 35 years old in good health. The chain combines TRBV11-2 with TRBJ2-7; D not certain. The CDR3 DNA sequence: TGTGCCAGCAGCACCCCCTTGGGGGAGCAGTACTTC. Translation gives CASSTPLGEQYF.